These 4 T cell receptor beta chains share one sample of origin, sequenced in a study of T-cell memory formation after mild COVID-19. One entry per CDR3 protein, called by TCRdb with MiXCR from the 5' RACE reads. The sample has around 510,000 distinct CDR3 sequences, about 22% seen once. The material sequenced was PBMCs or a T cell subset sorted from them (not recorded which). Receptors were obtained from an adult woman who had mild COVID-19 (a few samples of this study predate the infection). Cell type and time point are not known.

The chain employs TRBV7-9 and TRBJ1-1, with no clear D. CDR3 length: 15 amino acids. Germline lookup yields CDR1 SEHNR and CDR2 FQNEAQ (reference sequence). The V end lost 5 bases, the J end lost 4 bases, and 17 bases lay between the germline ends. CDR3 amino acids: CASSKTETGSTEAFF. CDR3 nucleotide sequence: TGTGCCAGCAGCAAAACTGAGACGGGGAGCACTGAAGCTTTCTTT.

This sequence joins TRBV6-5 and TRBJ2-5; 7 bases are a match to TRBD2. The V gene end was trimmed by 2 bases and the J gene end by 3 bases; junction bases not matched to a gene: 3. Germline CDR1 reads MNHEY; CDR2 reads SVGAGI. CDR3 length: 14 residues. CDR3 nucleotides: TGTGCCAGCAGTTACAGGCTAGCGGAAGAGACCCAGTACTTC. Its translation: CASSYRLAEETQYF.

This clonotype was detected a few times. The chain combines TRBV20-1 with TRBJ2-1; 8 bases map to TRBD2. This CDR3 has 13 residues. Germline CDR1 is DFQATT and CDR2 is SNEGSKA (reference sequence). The junction had 10 bases not matched to a gene; V was cut back by 8 bases and J by 7 bases. The CDR3, as DNA: TGCAGTACATCCGGGACTAGGGGGAATGAGCAGTTCTTC. Translation gives CSTSGTRGNEQFF.

This clonotype was recorded a few times. The J gene is TRBJ2-7, the V gene TRBV7-9, with 8 positions matching TRBD1. The CDR3 runs 16 residues. Germline CDR1 reads SEHNR; CDR2 reads FQNEAQ (reference sequence). The ends lost 4 bases at V and 5 bases at J; junction bases unmatched: 13. CDR3 nucleotide sequence: TGTGCCAGCAGCTCGAGACAGGACAGGGAAAGGAACGAGCAGTACTTC. This gives the protein CASSSRQDRERNEQYF.